The following is a T cell receptor (beta chain) sequence with its context. This clonotype appeared many times. No antigen is known for it. Within one base of it there is no much larger clone, and no base qualities were kept. The data derive from a study of regulatory T cells in long-lasting Graves disease (dated by TCRdb to the early 2020s). For the wider study: In the newly diagnosed Graves' disease group, patients had been taking antithyroid drugs for less than 3 months. Persistent Graves' disease patients were compared with newly diagnosed Graves' disease patients by peripheral blood TCR sequencing and RNA sequencing. The study was conducted in China and was registered as a clinical trial. A total of about 33 samples underwent TCR sequencing, from about 13 patients with persistent Graves' disease and 20 or so patients with newly diagnosed Graves' disease.

Clipping removes 6 bases from V and 3 bases from J, with 14 as the unmatched junction base count. From a lookup of the germline V gene, CDR1 and CDR2 are MNHNS and SASEGT. The CDR3 sequence holds 16 residues, the cysteine and phenylalanine included. The sequence is cut down to CDR3 DNA, 48 bases in frame from base 1. The time point tag for this specimen amounts to: newly diagnosed GD, antithyroid drugs for less than 3 months. For both TCR sequencing and RNA sequencing, RNA was extracted from PBMCs using TRIzol. The diagnosis of Graves' disease was made according to American Thyroid Association guidelines. Recruitment of patients was carried out at an endocrinology department in Xi'an, China. From each patient, 8 to 10 milliliters of peripheral blood was collected into an EDTA anticoagulant tube. Ficoll Paque Plus density gradient separation was used to isolate PBMCs, and no additional T cell sorting was done. An Agilent 2100 Bioanalyzer and agarose gel were used to check RNA quality, while a NanoDrop 2000 measured RNA concentration.

Libraries were built with multiplex PCR. Sequencing was performed on an Illumina HiSeq 4000. iRepertoire HTBI primers and Arm-PCR amplification of CDR3 regions were used to construct TCR beta libraries. Before sequencing, the PCR products underwent gel purification. As for the original processing: Gene usage analysis of CDR3 amino acid clonotypes relied on the approximately 60 TRBV and 14 TRBJ segments identified across samples. COPE and FqMerger were used to merge the filtered high-quality paired reads into contigs. BLAST was used to align contigs to the IMGT TRBV, TRBD and TRBJ reference genes, and CDR3 was defined following IMGT. Any clonotype with a frequency above 0.1% was counted as a highly expanded clone. Shannon entropy served as the measure of repertoire diversity, while the Gini coefficient captured V-J evenness. A clonotype was considered public if more than one individual shared it. TCRdb handled the public reads itself, with Q25 trimming in fastp and clone calling in MiXCR, and kept productive beta chains. CDR3 protein sequences are deduplicated, and each keeps its most common genes and DNA. The V and J calls come from TCRdb's annotation, not from the publication. The sample table lists around 230,000 distinct CDR3 sequences, 18% of them with a count of one. Roughly a fifth of the sample is in the top ten clones.

The paper as a whole reports these results and caveats: Persistent Graves' disease patients showed lower TCR Shannon entropy and fewer highly expanded clones than newly diagnosed patients, suggesting clonal expansion. The study examined only peripheral blood because the primary lesion, thyroid tissue, could not be accessed. More public clonotypes were shared among persistent patients (roughly 2,900) than among newly diagnosed patients (under 1,000). Sequencing and analysis were restricted to the TCR beta chain. Persistent disease showed preferential use of TRBV28, TRBJ1-2 and TRBJ2-5, whereas newly diagnosed disease favored TRBV20-1 and TRBJ2-1. As a limitation, the authors acknowledged that the small sample size may reduce accuracy.

The sample consisted of peripheral blood mononuclear cells (PBMCs), taken at new diagnosis, from a patient treated with antithyroid drugs. This receptor was taken from a female donor with Graves disease. The chain is made from TRBV6-1 and TRBJ2-7; the central 7 bases match TRBD1. The DNA sequence follows: TGTGCCAGCAGAGAACTAGGGACAGAGAGCGGCTACGAGCAGTACTTC. This is translated as CASRELGTESGYEQYF.